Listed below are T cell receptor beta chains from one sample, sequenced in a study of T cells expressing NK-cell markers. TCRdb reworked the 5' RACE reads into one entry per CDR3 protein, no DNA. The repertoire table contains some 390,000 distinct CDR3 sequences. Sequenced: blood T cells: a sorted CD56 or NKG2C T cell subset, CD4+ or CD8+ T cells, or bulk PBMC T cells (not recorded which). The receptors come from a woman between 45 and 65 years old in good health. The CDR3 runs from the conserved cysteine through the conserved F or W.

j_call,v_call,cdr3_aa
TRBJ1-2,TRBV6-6,CASSYPPRGKGEGYTF
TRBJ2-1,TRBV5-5,CASSSELAGGGAYNEQFF
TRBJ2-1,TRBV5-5,CASSFLGQNRIEQFF
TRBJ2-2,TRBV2,CASSLRDFPRGTGELFF
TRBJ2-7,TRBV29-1,CSVASTYEQYF
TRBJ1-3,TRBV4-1,CASSQDSTVDTIYF
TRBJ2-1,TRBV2,CASSERQNEQFF
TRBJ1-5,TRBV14,CASSHGGGVSNQPQHF
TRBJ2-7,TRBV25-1,CASSETRRLAGASEQYF
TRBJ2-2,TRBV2,CASGGQGITGELFF
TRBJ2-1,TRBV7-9,CASSLGGPSGYNEQFF
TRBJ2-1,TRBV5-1,CASSRGTVYNEQFF